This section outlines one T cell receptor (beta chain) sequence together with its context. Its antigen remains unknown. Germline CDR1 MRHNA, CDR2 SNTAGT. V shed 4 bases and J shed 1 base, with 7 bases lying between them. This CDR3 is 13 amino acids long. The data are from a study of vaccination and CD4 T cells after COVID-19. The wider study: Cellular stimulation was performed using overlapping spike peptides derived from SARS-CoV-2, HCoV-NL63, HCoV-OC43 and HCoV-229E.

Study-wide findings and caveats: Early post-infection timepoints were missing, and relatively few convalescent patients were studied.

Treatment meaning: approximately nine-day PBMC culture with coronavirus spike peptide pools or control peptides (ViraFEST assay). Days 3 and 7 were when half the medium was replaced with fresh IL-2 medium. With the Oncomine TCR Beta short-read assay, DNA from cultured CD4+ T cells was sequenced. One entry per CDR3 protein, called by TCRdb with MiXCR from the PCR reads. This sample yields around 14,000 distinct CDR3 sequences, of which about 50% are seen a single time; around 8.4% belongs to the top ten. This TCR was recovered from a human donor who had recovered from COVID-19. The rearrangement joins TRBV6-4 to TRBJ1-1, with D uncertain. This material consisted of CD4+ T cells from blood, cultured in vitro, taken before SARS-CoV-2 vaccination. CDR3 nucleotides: TGTGCCAGCAGTGTAGAGGAGAACACTGAAGCTTTCTTT. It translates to CASSVEENTEAFF.